Each of the 24 T cell receptor beta chains below was sequenced from the same sample in a study of shared clonotypes between healthy human individuals. The method was immunoSEQ multiplex PCR; TCRdb's version includes in-frame clones alone and lacks a portion of them. The repertoire holds 1.4 million or so clones, with about 98.5% as singletons. The sequenced material came from naive CD4+ T cells sorted from blood. Subset here: CD45RA+ positively selected. Receptor source: a man aged 30 to 39 in good health.

The rearrangement uses TRBV18 and TRBJ2-5; the match to TRBD1 covers 12 bases. The CDR3 consists of 16 residues. Germline CDR1 reads KGHSH; CDR2 reads LQKENI. The J segment lost 5 bases and the V segment lost 0 bases, leaving 4 bases of the junction unmatched. The CDR3 nucleotides read TGTGCCAGCTCACCACCCGGGACAGGGGGCCAGGAGACCCAGTACTTC. Translating gives CASSPPGTGGQETQYF.

This sequence joins TRBV5-4 and TRBJ2-2, with D tentatively TRBD2 (6 bases). Looked up from germline, CDR1 is SGHNT and CDR2 is YYREEE (reference sequence). This CDR3 comprises 16 residues. Trimming removed 0 bases at V and 4 bases at J, with 13 bases between. The CDR3 sequence is CASSLAGTRGTGELFF. CDR3 DNA sequence: TGTGCCAGCAGCTTGGCGGGGACTCGGGGCACCGGGGAGCTGTTTTTT.

This chain uses TRBV14 with TRBJ2-1; unclear D gene. V lost 4 bases, J lost 7 bases, and 5 bases lay in between. Looked up from germline, CDR1 is SGHDN and CDR2 is FVKESK. The CDR3 runs 11 residues. CDR3: CASSRSNEQFF. In nucleotides, the CDR3 is TGTGCCAGCAGCCGCTCAAATGAGCAGTTCTTC.

The chain couples TRBV5-1 to TRBJ2-3; D perhaps matches TRBD1 (6 bases). Germline CDR1 SGHRS, CDR2 YFSETQ. The ends were cut back, 1 base at V and 1 base at J, with 13 bases in the middle. This CDR3 has 16 amino acids. CDR3 loop: CASSLSPGQRTDTQYF. CDR3 DNA sequence: TGCGCCAGCAGCTTGTCACCGGGACAACGCACAGATACGCAGTATTTT.

This chain connects TRBV19 to TRBJ1-5, with a tentative D call TRBD1 (6 bases). Germline CDR1 LNHDA, CDR2 SQIVND (reference sequence). The ends were cut back, 7 bases at V and 3 bases at J, with 13 bases in the middle. This CDR3 has 14 amino acids. CDR3 sequence reads: CASIGRGDNQPQHF. The CDR3, as DNA: TGTGCCAGTATCGGCAGGGGAGACAATCAGCCCCAGCATTTT.

This sequence joins TRBV7-2 and TRBJ1-1, with a possible D match to TRBD1 (6 bases). The CDR3 contains 13 residues. Germline V gene lookup returns CDR1 SGHTA and CDR2 FQGNSA. V lost 5 bases and J 7 bases, leaving 14 bases between the germline ends. CDR3 coding DNA: TGTGCCAGCAGCGCCCGACAGGCGGTTGAAGCTTTCTTT. It codes for CASSARQAVEAFF.

The chain employs TRBV6-1 and TRBJ2-1; the D call may be TRBD1 or TRBD2 (5 bases each). The V gene's germline CDR1 is MNHNS and CDR2 SASEGT. V lost 4 bases and J 7 bases, leaving 14 bases between the germline ends. The CDR3 has 14 amino acids. This CDR3 is CASSAGTRPNEQFF. The CDR3 DNA is TGTGCCAGCAGTGCCGGGACCCGCCCTAATGAGCAGTTCTTC.

This chain uses TRBV5-1 with TRBJ2-3; D is ambiguous. The CDR3 consists of 16 residues. V gave up 0 bases and J gave up 3 bases, with 14 bases separating them. Germline V gives CDR1 SGHRS, CDR2 YFSETQ. CDR3 amino acids: CASSLVWLGSTDTQYF. The CDR3 DNA sequence: TGCGCCAGCAGCTTGGTCTGGCTCGGCAGTACAGATACGCAGTATTTT. Full variable domain (rest looked up from reference TRBV5-1 and TRBJ2-3): KAGVTQTPRYLIKTRGQQVTLSCSPISGHRSVSWYQQTPGQGLQFLFEYFSETQRNKGNFPGRFSGRQFSNSRSEMNVSTLELGDSALYLCASSLVWLGSTDTQYFGPGTRLTVL.

This clone was recorded only once. Distinct nucleotide sequences in the sample also encode this CDR3. This chain connects TRBV7-2 to TRBJ2-7; D may be TRBD1 (6 bases). Trimming left V 4 bases short and J 4 bases short, with 8 bases between. The CDR3 length is 12 residues. CDR1 and CDR2 (germline): SGHTA, FQGNSA. CDR3 sequence reads: CASSSQGYEQYF. CDR3 DNA: TGTGCCAGCAGCTCTCAGGGGTACGAGCAGTACTTC.

V usage is TRBV5-1 and J usage is TRBJ2-3; 14 nucleotides agree with TRBD2. CDR3 length: 19 amino acids. Germline trimming cut 4 bases from V and 1 base from J; bases unmatched to any gene: 11. The germline CDR1 and CDR2 sequences are SGHRS and YFSETQ. The CDR3 loop is CASSLAGTSGSLGTDTQYF. DNA of the CDR3: TGCGCCAGCAGCCTCGCCGGGACTAGCGGGAGTTTGGGCACAGATACGCAGTATTTT.

The rearrangement joins TRBV5-8 to TRBJ2-1; 9 nucleotides align to TRBD1. After removal of 5 bases from V and 15 bases from J, the junction contained 12 bases not matched to a gene. The CDR3 has 13 residues. Germline V gene lookup returns CDR1 SGHTS and CDR2 YDEGEE. This CDR3 is CASRDRGGIRRFF. CDR3 in DNA: TGTGCCAGCAGGGACAGGGGCGGGATCCGCCGGTTCTTC.

The chain recombines TRBV11-2 with TRBJ2-7, with 9 bases that match TRBD1. This CDR3 spans 16 amino acids. V was pared by 8 bases and J by 3 bases, with 14 bases of the junction left unmatched. Germline CDR1 reads SGHAT; CDR2 reads FQNNGV. The CDR3 nucleotides read TGTGCCAGCCTACTCCCAACCGGGACAGGGTTCTACGAGCAGTACTTC. The encoded protein is CASLLPTGTGFYEQYF.

The V and J genes are TRBV5-1 and TRBJ2-3; 8 bases are a match to TRBD1. CDR1 and CDR2 from the germline V gene are SGHRS and YFSETQ. Trimming took 3 bases from V and 1 from J; bases not matched to a gene: 4. The CDR3 is made up of 15 amino acids. The CDR3 DNA reads as TGCGCCAGCAGCTGGCAGGGGGCAGGCACAGATACGCAGTATTTT. This gives the protein CASSWQGAGTDTQYF. Filled out from reference TRBV5-1 and TRBJ2-3, the complete variable domain reads KAGVTQTPRYLIKTRGQQVTLSCSPISGHRSVSWYQQTPGQGLQFLFEYFSETQRNKGNFPGRFSGRQFSNSRSEMNVSTLELGDSALYLCASSWQGAGTDTQYFGPGTRLTVL.

This chain uses TRBV5-6 with TRBJ1-1; D unclear. V lost 0 bases and J 0 bases, leaving 9 bases between the germline ends. In germline, CDR1 is SGHDT, CDR2 YYEEEE. This CDR3 spans 15 amino acids. CDR3 protein: CASSLVTVVNTEAFF. In DNA, the CDR3 is TGTGCCAGCAGCTTGGTGACGGTGGTGAACACTGAAGCTTTCTTT.

Details on this clone: Other DNA sequences in the same sample also yield this CDR3. The chain links TRBV9 to TRBJ2-1; D gene uncertain. With 1 base removed from V and 6 bases from J, the gap between germline ends came to 2 bases. Germline CDR1 and CDR2: SGDLS and YYNGEE. This CDR3 region has 11 residues. The CDR3 nucleotides read TGTGCCAGCAGCGTATCCAATGAGCAGTTCTTC. Encoded protein: CASSVSNEQFF.

The J gene is TRBJ2-1, the V gene TRBV5-4; D may be TRBD2 (6 bases). Deletions cut 0 bases from V and 9 bases from J, with 10 bases between. The CDR3 is made up of 13 amino acids. In germline, CDR1 is SGHNT, CDR2 YYREEE (reference sequence). DNA of the CDR3: TGTGCCAGCAGCTTGGACATGGGGGGTGAGCAGTTCTTC. Its protein product is CASSLDMGGEQFF.

Comments on this clone: The sample has other DNA sequences that encode this CDR3 too. This chain joins TRBV19 and TRBJ2-7, with D perhaps TRBD1 (5 bases). Germline values: CDR1 LNHDA, CDR2 SQIVND (reference sequence). Trimming shortened V by 6 bases and J by 4 bases, and 16 bases separated the two germline ends. This CDR3 region has 14 residues. CDR3 protein: CASRNTGVSYEQYF. CDR3 nucleotide sequence: TGTGCCAGTAGAAATACAGGAGTATCTTACGAGCAGTACTTC.

In the case of this clone: The sample carries other DNA sequences with the same CDR3. The rearrangement joins TRBV5-1 to TRBJ2-6; no definite D call. This CDR3 is 14 amino acids long. Germline values: CDR1 SGHRS, CDR2 YFSETQ. The ends were cut back, 2 bases at V and 0 bases at J, with 3 bases in the middle. CDR3 residues: CASSFSSGANVLTF. The CDR3 nucleotides read TGCGCCAGCAGCTTTTCCTCTGGGGCCAACGTCCTGACTTTC.

V gene TRBV9 combines with J gene TRBJ2-1; 9 bases map to TRBD2. Germline lookup yields CDR1 SGDLS and CDR2 YYNGEE. V trimming: 5 bases; J trimming: 2 bases; junction bases outside the gene matches: 8. The CDR3 totals 16 residues. The CDR3 is CASSLSGSYTYNEQFF. The CDR3 DNA follows: TGTGCCAGCAGTCTTAGCGGGAGCTATACCTACAATGAGCAGTTCTTC.

The chain couples TRBV18 to TRBJ1-3, with D possibly matching TRBD1 (6 bases). V lost 2 bases and J 2 bases, leaving 19 bases between the germline ends. The length of the CDR3 is 18 residues. The germline V gene has CDR1 KGHSH and CDR2 LQKENI. CDR3 amino acids: CASSPTLRRGSAGNTIYF. The CDR3 coding sequence is TGTGCCAGCTCACCAACTCTGAGGAGGGGGAGTGCTGGAAACACCATATATTTT.

J is TRBJ2-1 and V is TRBV11-2, with 7 bases lining up with TRBD1. Trimming at V came to 5 bases and at J to 8 bases, leaving 12 bases not matched to a gene. The CDR3 sequence is 15 residues long. Germline V gives CDR1 SGHAT, CDR2 FQNNGV. CDR3 sequence reads: CASSTRVDRAHEQFF. The CDR3 region has the DNA TGTGCCAGCAGCACGAGGGTAGACAGGGCACATGAGCAGTTCTTC.

The V gene is TRBV25-1, the J gene TRBJ1-2; D is ambiguous. The CDR3 sequence is 12 residues long. Germline assignment: CDR1 MGHDK and CDR2 SYGVNS. The ends were cut back, 5 bases at V and 3 bases at J, with 7 bases in the middle. The CDR3, as DNA: TGTGCCAGCAGTCGGAGTTACTATGGCTACACCTTC. Encoded protein: CASSRSYYGYTF.

The J gene is TRBJ1-3, the V gene TRBV6-6; D is uncertain. Germline V CDR1 and CDR2: MNHNY, SVGAGI (reference sequence). This CDR3 contains 15 residues. V lost 9 bases and J lost 0, with 15 bases in between. The CDR3 region has the DNA TGTGCCAGTACCTCCTCACCTTACTCTGGAAACACCATATATTTT. It specifies CASTSSPYSGNTIYF.

Concerning this clone: The same CDR3 arises from other DNA sequences in this sample as well. The chain has TRBV5-1 and TRBJ2-3; TRBD2 might be the D (6 bases). The germline V and J ends were trimmed by 1 base and 6 bases, with 6 bases remaining between them. The CDR3 runs 12 residues. The germline CDR1 and CDR2 sequences are SGHRS and YFSETQ. CDR3 nucleotides: TGCGCCAGCAGCTTGACTAGCGATACGCAGTATTTT. Amino acid sequence: CASSLTSDTQYF.